This T cell receptor (beta chain) was identified during a study of cytomegalovirus exposure and HLA in healthy donors. Trimming shortened V by 4 bases and J by 0 bases, and 8 bases separated the two germline ends. The germline gives CDR1 SGHRS, CDR2 YFSETQ. The CDR3 has 14 residues. Study-wide results and caveats: Serostatus for CMV was the only available immune exposure information. Follow-up analysis later connected one missense variant in DCLRE1C with trimming of TCR beta V- and J-genes.

As for this clone: Antigen specificity is unknown.

Vbeta (60) and Jbeta (13) primers were used in the PCR. Method: immunoSEQ multiplex PCR; TCRdb's copy keeps in-frame clones and lacks some. The sample consists of under 200,000 clones, just over 75% of them appearing once. The receptor was derived from a woman in her 30s in good health and CMV-seropositive. This sequence joins TRBV5-1 and TRBJ1-3; unclear D gene. The specimen sequenced was PBMCs. The CDR3 DNA follows: TGCGCCAGCAGCGAGACGGGCTCTGGAAACACCATATATTTT. This encodes CASSETGSGNTIYF. Complete variable domain (other parts from reference TRBV5-1 and TRBJ1-3): KAGVTQTPRYLIKTRGQQVTLSCSPISGHRSVSWYQQTPGQGLQFLFEYFSETQRNKGNFPGRFSGRQFSNSRSEMNVSTLELGDSALYLCASSETGSGNTIYFGEGSWLTVV.